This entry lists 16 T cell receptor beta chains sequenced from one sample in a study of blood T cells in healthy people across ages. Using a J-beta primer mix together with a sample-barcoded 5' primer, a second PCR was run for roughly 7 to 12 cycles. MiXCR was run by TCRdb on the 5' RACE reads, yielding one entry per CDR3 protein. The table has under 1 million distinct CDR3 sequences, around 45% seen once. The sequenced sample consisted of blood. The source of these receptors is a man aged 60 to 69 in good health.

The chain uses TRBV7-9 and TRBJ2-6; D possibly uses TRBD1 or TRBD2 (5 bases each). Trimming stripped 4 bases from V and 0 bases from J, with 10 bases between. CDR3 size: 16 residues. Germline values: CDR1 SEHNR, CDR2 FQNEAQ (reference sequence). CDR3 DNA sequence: TGTGCCAGCAGCTCGGGACGCTACTCTGGGGCCAACGTCCTGACTTTC. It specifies CASSSGRYSGANVLTF.

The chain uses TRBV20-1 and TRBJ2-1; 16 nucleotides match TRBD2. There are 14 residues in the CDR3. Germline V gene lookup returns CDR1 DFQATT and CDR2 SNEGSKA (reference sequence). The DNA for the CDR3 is TGCAGGGAAACGGGACTAGCGGGGGGGTGTGTGCAGTTCTTC. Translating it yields CRETGLAGGCVQFF.

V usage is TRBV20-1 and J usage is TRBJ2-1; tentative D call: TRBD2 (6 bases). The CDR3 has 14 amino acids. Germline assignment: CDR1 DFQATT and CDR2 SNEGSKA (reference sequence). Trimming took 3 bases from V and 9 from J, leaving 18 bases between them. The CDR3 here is CSARGGSGGSEQFF. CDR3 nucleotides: TGCAGTGCTAGGGGTGGTAGCGGAGGGAGTGAGCAGTTCTTC.

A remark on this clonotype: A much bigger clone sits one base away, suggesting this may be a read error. CDR3: CSAGKDNQQETQYF. CDR3 coding DNA: TGCAGTGCTGGTAAGGACAACCAACAAGAGACCCAGTACTTC. The V gene is TRBV20-1, the J gene TRBJ2-5; TRBD1 might be the D (5 bases). This CDR3 is built from 14 residues. The V gene's germline CDR1 is DFQATT and CDR2 SNEGSKA (reference sequence). V was cut by 5 bases and J by 2 bases, with 15 bases left in between.

In nucleotides, the CDR3 is TGTGCCAGCAGCTCTGACAGGGACCGAGCAACTAATGAAAAACTGTTTTTT. It specifies CASSSDRDRATNEKLFF. This sequence joins TRBV7-9 and TRBJ1-4; 7 bases agree with TRBD1. The V gene end was trimmed by 4 bases and the J gene end by 0 bases; junction bases not matched to a gene: 8. The CDR3 contains 17 residues. In germline, CDR1 is SEHNR, CDR2 FQNEAQ (reference sequence).

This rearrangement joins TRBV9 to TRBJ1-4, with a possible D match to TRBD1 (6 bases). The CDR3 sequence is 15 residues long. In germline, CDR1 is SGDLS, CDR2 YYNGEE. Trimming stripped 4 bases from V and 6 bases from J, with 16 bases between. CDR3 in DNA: TGTGCCAGCAGCCAAGGAGGGGGACCGGATGAAAAACTGTTTTTT. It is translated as CASSQGGGPDEKLFF. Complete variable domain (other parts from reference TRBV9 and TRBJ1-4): DSGVTQTPKHLITATGQRVTLRCSPRSGDLSVYWYQQSLDQGLQFLIQYYNGEERAKGNILERFSAQQFPDLHSELNLSSLELGDSALYFCASSQGGGPDEKLFFGSGTQLSVL.

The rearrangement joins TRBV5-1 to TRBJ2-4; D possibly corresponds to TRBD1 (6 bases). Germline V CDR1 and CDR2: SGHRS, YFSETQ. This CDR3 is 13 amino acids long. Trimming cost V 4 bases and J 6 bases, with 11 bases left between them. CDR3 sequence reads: CASSHEDRNIQYF. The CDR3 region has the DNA TGCGCCAGCAGCCACGAGGACAGAAACATTCAGTACTTC.

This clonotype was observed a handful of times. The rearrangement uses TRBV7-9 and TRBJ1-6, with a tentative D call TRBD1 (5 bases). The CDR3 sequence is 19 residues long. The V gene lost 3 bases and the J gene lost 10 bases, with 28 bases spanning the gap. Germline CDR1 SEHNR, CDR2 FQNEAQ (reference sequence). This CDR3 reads CASSLVTFVRALYESPLHF. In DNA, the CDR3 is TGTGCCAGCAGCTTGGTTACGTTCGTCAGGGCCCTATATGAATCACCCCTCCACTTT.

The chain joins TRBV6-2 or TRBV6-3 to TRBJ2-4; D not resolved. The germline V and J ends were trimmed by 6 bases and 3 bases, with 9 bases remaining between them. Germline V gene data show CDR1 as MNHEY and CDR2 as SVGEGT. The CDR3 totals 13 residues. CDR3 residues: CASRNRDKNIQYF. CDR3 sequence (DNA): TGTGCCAGCAGGAATAGGGACAAAAACATTCAGTACTTC.

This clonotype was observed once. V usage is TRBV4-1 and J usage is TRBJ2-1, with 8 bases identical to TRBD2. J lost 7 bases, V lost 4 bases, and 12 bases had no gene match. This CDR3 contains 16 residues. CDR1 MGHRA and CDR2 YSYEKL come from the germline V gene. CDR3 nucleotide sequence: TGCGCCAGCAGCCCCTCGGGGGGGGCCCGGAGGAATGAGCAGTTCTTC. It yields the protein CASSPSGGARRNEQFF.

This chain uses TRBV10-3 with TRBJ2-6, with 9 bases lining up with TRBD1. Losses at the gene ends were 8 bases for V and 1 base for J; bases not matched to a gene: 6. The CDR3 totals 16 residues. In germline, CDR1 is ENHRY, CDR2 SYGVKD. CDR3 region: CAIGTGFSSGANVLTF. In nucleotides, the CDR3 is TGTGCCATCGGGACAGGGTTTTCGTCTGGGGCCAACGTCCTGACTTTC.

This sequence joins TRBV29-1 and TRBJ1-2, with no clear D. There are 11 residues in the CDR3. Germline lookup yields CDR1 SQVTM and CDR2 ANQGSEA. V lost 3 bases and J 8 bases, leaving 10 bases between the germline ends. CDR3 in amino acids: CSVERVPGYTF. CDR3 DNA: TGCAGCGTTGAGCGGGTTCCGGGCTACACCTTC.

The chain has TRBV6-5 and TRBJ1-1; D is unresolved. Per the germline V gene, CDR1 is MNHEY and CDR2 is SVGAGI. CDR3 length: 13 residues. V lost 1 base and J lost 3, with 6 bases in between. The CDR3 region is CASSYWADTEAFF. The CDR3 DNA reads TGTGCCAGCAGTTACTGGGCGGACACTGAAGCTTTCTTT.

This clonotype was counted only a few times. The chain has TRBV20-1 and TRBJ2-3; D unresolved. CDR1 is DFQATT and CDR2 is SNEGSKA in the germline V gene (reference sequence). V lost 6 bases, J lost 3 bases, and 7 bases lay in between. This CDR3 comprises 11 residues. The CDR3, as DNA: TGCAGTGCCCTAATAACAGATACGCAGTATTTT. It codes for CSALITDTQYF.

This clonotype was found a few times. The CDR3 DNA is TGTGCCAGCAGGGACGACAGGGCGTCTAACTATGGCTACACCTTC. This codes for CASRDDRASNYGYTF. This chain joins TRBV6-5 and TRBJ1-2; 7 bases are a match to TRBD1. With V trimmed by 6 bases and J by 0 bases, 7 bases remained unmatched. In germline, CDR1 is MNHEY, CDR2 SVGAGI. This CDR3 contains 15 residues.

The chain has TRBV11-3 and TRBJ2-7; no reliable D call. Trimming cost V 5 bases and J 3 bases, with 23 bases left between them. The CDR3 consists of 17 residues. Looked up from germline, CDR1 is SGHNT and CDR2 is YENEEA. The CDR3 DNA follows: TGTGCCAGCAGCCTACCTACCTTCGGCCGGAACGTCTACGAGCAGTACTTC. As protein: CASSLPTFGRNVYEQYF. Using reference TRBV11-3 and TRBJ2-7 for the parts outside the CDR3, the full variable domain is EAGVVQSPRYKIIEKKQPVAFWCNPISGHNTLYWYLQNLGQGPELLIRYENEEAVDDSQLPKDRFSAERLKGVDSTLKIQPAELGDSAVYLCASSLPTFGRNVYEQYFGPGTRLTVT.